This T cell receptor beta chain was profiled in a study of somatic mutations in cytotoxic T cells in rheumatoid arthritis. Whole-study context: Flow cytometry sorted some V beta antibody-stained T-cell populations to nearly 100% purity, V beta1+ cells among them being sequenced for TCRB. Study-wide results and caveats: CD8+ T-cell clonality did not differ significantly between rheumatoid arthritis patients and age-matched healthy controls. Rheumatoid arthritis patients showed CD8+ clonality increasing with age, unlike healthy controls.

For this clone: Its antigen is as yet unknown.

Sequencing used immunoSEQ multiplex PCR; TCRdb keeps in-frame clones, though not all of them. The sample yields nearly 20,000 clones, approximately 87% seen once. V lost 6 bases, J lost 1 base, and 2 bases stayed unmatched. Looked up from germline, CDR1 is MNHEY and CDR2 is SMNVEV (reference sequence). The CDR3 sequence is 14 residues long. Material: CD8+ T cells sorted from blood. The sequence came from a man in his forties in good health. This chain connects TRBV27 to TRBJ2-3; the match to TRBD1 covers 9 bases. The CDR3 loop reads CASSGQGRTDTQYF. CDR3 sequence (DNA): TGTGCCAGCAGCGGACAGGGGCGCACAGATACGCAGTATTTT.